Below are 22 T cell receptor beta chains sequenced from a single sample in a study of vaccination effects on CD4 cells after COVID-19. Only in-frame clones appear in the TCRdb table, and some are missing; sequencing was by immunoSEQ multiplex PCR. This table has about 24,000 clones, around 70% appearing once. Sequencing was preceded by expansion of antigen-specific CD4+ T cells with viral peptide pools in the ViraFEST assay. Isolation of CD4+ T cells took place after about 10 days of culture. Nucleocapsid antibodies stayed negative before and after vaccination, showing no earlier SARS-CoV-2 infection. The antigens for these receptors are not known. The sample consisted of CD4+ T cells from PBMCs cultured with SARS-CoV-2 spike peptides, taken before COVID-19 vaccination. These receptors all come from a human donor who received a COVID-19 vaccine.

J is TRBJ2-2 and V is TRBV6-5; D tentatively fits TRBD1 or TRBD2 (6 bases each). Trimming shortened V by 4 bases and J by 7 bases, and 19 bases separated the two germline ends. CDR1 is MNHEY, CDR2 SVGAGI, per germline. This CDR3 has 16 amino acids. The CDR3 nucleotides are TGTGCCAGCAGTTGGCAAGGGGGGACTCTGTACGGGGAGCTGTTTTTT. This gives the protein CASSWQGGTLYGELFF.

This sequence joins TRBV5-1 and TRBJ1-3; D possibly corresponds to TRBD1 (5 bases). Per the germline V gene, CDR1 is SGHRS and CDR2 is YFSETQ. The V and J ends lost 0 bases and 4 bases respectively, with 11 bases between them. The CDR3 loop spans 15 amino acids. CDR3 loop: CASSLEGRQGNTIYF. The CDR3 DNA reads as TGCGCCAGCAGCTTGGAGGGACGCCAGGGAAACACCATATATTTT.

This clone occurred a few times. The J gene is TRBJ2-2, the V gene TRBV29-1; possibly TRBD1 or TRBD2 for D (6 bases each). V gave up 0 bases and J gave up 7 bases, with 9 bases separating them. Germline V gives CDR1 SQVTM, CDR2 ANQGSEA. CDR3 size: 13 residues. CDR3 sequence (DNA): TGCAGCGTTGAAGAACAGGGAGGCGGGGAGCTGTTTTTT. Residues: CSVEEQGGGELFF.

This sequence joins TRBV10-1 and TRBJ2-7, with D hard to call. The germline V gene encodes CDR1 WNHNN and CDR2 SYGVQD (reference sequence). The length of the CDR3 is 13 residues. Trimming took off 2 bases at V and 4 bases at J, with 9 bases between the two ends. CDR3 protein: CASSEGRSYEQYF. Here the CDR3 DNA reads TGCGCCAGCAGTGAGGGCAGGTCATACGAGCAGTACTTC.

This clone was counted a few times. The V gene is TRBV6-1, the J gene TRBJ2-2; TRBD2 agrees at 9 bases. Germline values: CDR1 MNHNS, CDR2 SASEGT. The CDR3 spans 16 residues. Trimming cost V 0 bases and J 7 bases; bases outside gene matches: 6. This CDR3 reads CASSEAPGLAIGELFF. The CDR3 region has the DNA TGTGCCAGCAGTGAAGCCCCGGGACTAGCTATCGGGGAGCTGTTTTTT.

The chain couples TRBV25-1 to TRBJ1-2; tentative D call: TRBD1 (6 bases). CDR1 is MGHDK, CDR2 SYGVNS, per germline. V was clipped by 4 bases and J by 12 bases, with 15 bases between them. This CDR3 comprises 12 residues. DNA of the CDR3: TGTGCCAGCAGTGCCGGGACAAAGGTCCACACCTTC. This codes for CASSAGTKVHTF.

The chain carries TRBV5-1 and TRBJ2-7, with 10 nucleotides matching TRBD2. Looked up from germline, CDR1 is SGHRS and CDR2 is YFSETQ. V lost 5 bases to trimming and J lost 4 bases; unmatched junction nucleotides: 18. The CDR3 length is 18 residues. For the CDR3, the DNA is TGCGCCAGCAGATGGAAACCGGCCCTAGCGGGGGACAATTACGAGCAGTACTTC. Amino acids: CASRWKPALAGDNYEQYF.

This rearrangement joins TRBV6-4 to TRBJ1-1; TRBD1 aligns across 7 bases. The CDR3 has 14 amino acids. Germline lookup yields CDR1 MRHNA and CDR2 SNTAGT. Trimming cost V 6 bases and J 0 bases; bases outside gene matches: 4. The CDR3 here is CASSETGMNTEAFF. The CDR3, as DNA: TGTGCCAGCAGCGAGACAGGGATGAACACTGAAGCTTTCTTT.

CDR3: CATSDQWGGLVNEQFF. The CDR3 DNA follows: TGTGCCACCAGTGACCAATGGGGGGGCTTGGTGAATGAGCAGTTCTTC. The V and J genes are TRBV24-1 and TRBJ2-1, with D possibly TRBD2 on 7 matching bases. CDR3 length: 16 amino acids. V was trimmed by 4 bases and J by 7 bases, leaving 19 bases between them. Germline assignment: CDR1 KGHDR and CDR2 SFDVKD.

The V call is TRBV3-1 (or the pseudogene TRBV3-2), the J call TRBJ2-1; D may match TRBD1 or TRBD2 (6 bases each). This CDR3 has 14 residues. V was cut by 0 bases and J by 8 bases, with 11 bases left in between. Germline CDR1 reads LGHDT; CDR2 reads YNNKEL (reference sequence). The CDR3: CASSQEVGGYEQFF. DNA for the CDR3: TGTGCCAGCAGCCAAGAGGTCGGGGGCTATGAGCAGTTCTTC.

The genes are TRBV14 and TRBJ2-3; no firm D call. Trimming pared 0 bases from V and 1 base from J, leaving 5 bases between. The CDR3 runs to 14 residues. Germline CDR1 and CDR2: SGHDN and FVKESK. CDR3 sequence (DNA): TGTGCCAGCAGCCAAGATATAGGCACAGATACGCAGTATTTT. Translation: CASSQDIGTDTQYF.

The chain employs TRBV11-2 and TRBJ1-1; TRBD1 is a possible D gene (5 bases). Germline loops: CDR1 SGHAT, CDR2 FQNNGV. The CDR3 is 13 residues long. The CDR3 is CGSERGMNTEAFF. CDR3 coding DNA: TGTGGCTCCGAGAGGGGCATGAACACTGAAGCTTTCTTT.

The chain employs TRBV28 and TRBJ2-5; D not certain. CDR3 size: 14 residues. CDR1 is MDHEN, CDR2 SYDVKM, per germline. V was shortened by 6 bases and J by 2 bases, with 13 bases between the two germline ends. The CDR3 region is CASRKIVGQETQYF. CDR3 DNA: TGTGCCAGCAGGAAGATTGTCGGGCAAGAGACCCAGTACTTC.

The CDR3 bases are TGTGCCAGCAGCCCCCAGGGTTGGGAAAAACTGTTTTTT. Translated, it gives CASSPQGWEKLFF. V and J are TRBV5-5 and TRBJ1-4, with D perhaps TRBD1 (5 bases). Per the germline V gene, CDR1 is SGHKS and CDR2 is YYEKEE (reference sequence). The CDR3 covers 13 residues. V lost 4 bases, J lost 8 bases, and 12 bases lay in between. Filled out from reference TRBV5-5 and TRBJ1-4, the complete variable domain reads DAGVTQSPTHLIKTRGQQVTLRCSPISGHKSVSWYQQVLGQGPQFIFQYYEKEERGRGNFPDRFSARQFPNYSSELNVNALLLGDSALYLCASSPQGWEKLFFGSGTQLSVL.

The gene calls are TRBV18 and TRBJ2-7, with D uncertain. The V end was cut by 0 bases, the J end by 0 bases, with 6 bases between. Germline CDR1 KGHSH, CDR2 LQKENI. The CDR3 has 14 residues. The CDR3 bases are TGTGCCAGCTCACCACCCCGTTTCTCCTACGAGCAGTACTTC. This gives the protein CASSPPRFSYEQYF.

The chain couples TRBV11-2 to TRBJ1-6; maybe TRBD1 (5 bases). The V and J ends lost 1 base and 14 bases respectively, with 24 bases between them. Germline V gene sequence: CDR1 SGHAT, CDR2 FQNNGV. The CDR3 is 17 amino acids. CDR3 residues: CASSLGAFSQGSNTLHF. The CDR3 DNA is TGTGCCAGCAGCTTAGGGGCGTTTAGCCAGGGATCTAACACCCTCCACTTT.

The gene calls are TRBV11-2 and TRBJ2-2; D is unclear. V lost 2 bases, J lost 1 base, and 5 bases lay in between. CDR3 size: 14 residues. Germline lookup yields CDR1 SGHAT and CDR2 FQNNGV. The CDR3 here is CASSLSRNTGELFF. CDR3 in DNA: TGTGCCAGCAGCTTATCACGGAACACCGGGGAGCTGTTTTTT.

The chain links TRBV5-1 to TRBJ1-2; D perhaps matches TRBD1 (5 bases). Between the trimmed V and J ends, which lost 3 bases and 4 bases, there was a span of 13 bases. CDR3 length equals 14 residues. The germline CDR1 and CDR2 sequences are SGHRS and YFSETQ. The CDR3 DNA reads TGCGCCAGCAGCTCGTATGACAGCTTCTATGGCTACACCTTC. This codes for CASSSYDSFYGYTF. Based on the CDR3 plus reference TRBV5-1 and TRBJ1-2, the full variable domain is KAGVTQTPRYLIKTRGQQVTLSCSPISGHRSVSWYQQTPGQGLQFLFEYFSETQRNKGNFPGRFSGRQFSNSRSEMNVSTLELGDSALYLCASSSYDSFYGYTFGSGTRLTVV.

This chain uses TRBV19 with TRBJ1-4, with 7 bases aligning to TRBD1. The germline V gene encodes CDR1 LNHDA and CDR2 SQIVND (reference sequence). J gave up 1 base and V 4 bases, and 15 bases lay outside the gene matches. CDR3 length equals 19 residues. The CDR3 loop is CASSNSVTGSRLTNEKLFF. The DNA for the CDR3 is TGTGCCAGTAGTAATTCGGTGACAGGGAGTCGTTTAACTAATGAAAAACTGTTTTTT.

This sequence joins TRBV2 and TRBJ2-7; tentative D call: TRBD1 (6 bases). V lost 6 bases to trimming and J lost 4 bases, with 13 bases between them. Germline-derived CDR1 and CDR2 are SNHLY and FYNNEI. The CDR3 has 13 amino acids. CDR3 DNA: TGTGCCAGCAGAAAGGACAGCTTATACGAGCAGTACTTC. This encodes CASRKDSLYEQYF.

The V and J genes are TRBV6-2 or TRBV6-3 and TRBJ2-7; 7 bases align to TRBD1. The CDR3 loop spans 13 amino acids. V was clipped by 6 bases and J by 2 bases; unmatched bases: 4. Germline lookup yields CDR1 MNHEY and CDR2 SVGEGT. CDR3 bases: TGTGCCAGCAGCCGGGACAGTACCTACGAGCAGTACTTC. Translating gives CASSRDSTYEQYF.

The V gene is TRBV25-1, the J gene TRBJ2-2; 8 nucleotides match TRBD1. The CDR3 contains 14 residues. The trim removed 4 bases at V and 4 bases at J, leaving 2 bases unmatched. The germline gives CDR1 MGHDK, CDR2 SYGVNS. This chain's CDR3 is CASSGTGGTGELFF. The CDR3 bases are TGTGCCAGCAGTGGAACAGGGGGCACCGGGGAGCTGTTTTTT.